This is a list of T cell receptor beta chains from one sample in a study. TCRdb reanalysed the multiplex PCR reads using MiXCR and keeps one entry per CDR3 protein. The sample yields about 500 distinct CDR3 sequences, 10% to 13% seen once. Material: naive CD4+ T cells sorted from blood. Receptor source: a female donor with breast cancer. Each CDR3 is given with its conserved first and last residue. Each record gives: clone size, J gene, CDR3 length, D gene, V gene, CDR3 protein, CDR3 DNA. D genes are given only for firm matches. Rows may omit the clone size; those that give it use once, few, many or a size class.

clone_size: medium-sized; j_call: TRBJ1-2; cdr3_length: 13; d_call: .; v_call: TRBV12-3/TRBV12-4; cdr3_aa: CASSFGGFYGYTF; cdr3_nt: TGTGCCAGCAGTTTCGGCGGATTCTATGGCTACACCTTC
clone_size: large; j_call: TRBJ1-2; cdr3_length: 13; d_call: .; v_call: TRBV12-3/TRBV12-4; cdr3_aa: CASSFGQNYGYTF; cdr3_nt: TGTGCCAGCAGTTTCGGTCAAAACTATGGCTACACCTTC
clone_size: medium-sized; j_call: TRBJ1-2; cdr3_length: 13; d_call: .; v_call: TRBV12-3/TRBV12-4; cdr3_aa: CASSLTGNYGYTF; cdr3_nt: TGTGCCAGCAGCCTTACAGGGAACTATGGCTACACCTTC
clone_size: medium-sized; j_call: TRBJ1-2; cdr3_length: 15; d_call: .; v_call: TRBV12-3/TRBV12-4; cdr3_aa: CASSLAGAANYGYTF; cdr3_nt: TGTGCCAGCAGCCTTGCTGGGGCGGCTAACTATGGCTACACCTTC
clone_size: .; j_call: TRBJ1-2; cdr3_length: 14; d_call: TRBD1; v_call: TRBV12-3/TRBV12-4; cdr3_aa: CASRRQGRNYGYTF; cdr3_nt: TGTGCCAGCAGGAGACAGGGGCGAAACTATGGCTACACCTTC
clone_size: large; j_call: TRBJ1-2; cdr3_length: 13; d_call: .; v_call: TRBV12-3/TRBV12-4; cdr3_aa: CASSLGVRGFDTF; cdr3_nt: TGTGCCAGCAGCCTGGGCGTCCGGGGTTTTGACACCTTC
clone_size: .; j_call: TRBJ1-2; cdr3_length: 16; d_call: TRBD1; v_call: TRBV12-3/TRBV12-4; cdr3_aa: CASSNRRTGSIGGYTF; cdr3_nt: TGTGCCAGCAGTAATCGTCGGACAGGGAGTATCGGTGGCTACACCTTC
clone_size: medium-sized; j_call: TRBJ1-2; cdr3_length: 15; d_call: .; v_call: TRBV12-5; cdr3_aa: CASGFIDGRGDGYTF; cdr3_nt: TGTGCTAGTGGTTTTATAGACGGCAGGGGCGATGGCTACACCTTC
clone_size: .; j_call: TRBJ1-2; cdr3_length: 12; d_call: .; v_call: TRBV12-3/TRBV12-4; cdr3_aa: CASSRGRSGYTF; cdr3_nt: TGTGCCAGCAGCCGAGGGCGAAGTGGCTACACCTTC
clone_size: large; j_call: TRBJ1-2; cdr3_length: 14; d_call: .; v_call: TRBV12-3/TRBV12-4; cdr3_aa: CASSPRRLRNGYTF; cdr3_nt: TGTGCCAGCAGTCCGCGTCGATTACGGAATGGCTACACCTTC
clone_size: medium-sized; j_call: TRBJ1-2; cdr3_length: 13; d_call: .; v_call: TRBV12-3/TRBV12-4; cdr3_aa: CASSLAADYGYTF; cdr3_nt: TGTGCCAGCAGTTTAGCGGCAGACTATGGCTACACCTTC
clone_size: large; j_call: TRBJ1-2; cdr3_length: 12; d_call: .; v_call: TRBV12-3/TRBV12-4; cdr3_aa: CASSPQGTGYTF; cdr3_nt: TGTGCCAGCAGTCCACAGGGAACTGGCTACACCTTC
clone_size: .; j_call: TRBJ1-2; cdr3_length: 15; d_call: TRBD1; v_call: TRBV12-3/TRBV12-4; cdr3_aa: CASSSLDRARYGYTF; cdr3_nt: TGTGCCAGCAGTTCGCTTGACAGGGCGAGGTATGGCTACACCTTC
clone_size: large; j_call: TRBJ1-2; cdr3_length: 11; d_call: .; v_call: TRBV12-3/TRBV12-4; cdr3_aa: CASSLVSGYTF; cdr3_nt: TGTGCCAGCAGTTTAGTCAGTGGCTACACCTTC
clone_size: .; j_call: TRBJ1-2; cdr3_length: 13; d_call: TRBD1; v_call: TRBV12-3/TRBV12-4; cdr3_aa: CASSPGQAYGYTF; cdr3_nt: TGTGCCAGCAGTCCGGGACAGGCCTATGGCTACACCTTC
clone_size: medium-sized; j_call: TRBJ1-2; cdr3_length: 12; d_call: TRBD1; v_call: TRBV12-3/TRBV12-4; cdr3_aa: CASSLIGQAGTF; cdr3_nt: TGTGCCAGCAGTTTAATTGGACAGGCGGGAACCTTC
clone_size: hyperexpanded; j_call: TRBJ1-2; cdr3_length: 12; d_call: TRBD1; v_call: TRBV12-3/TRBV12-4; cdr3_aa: CASRGQAAGYTF; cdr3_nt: TGTGCCAGCAGAGGACAGGCTGCTGGCTACACCTTC
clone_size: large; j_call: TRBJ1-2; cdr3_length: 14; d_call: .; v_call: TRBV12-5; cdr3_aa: CASGLSGPNYGYTF; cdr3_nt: TGTGCTAGTGGTTTGTCGGGTCCTAACTATGGCTACACCTTC
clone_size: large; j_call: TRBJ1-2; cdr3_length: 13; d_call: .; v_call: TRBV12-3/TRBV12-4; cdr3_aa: CASSLGREYGYTF; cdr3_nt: TGTGCCAGCAGTTTGGGCAGGGAATACGGCTACACCTTC
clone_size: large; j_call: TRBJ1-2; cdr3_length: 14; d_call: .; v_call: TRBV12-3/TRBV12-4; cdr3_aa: CASTLGAANYGYTF; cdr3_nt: TGTGCCAGCACCCTAGGGGCCGCTAACTATGGCTACACCTTC
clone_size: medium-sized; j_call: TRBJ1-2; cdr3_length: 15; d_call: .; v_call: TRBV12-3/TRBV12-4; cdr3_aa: CASSPNAGRAYGYTF; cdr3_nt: TGTGCCAGCAGTCCGAACGCCGGCAGGGCGTATGGCTACACCTTC
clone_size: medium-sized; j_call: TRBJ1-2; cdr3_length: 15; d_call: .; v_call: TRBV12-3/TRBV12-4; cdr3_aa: CASSFTGMADYGYTF; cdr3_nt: TGTGCCAGCAGTTTTACAGGGATGGCTGACTATGGCTACACCTTC
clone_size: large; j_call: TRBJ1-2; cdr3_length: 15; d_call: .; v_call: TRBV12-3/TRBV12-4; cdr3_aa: CASSLSRQLRDGYTF; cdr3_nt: TGTGCCAGCAGTTTAAGCCGCCAGCTCAGGGATGGCTACACCTTC
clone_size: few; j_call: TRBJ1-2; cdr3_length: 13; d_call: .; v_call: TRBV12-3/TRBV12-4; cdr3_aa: CASSLETLYGYTF; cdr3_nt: TGTGCCAGCAGTTTAGAGACACTCTATGGCTACACCTTC
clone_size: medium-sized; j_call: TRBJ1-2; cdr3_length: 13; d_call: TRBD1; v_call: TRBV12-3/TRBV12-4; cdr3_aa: CASRTTGAYGYTF; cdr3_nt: TGTGCCAGCAGGACGACAGGGGCCTATGGCTACACCTTC
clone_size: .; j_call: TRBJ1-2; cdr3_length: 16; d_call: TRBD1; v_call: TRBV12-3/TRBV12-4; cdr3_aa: CASSSQGDRVTYGYTF; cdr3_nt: TGTGCCAGCAGTTCGCAAGGGGACAGGGTAACCTATGGCTACACCTTC
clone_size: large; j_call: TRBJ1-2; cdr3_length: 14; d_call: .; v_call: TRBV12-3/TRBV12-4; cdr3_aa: CASSFWGTNYGYTF; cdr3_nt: TGTGCCAGCAGTTTCTGGGGTACTAACTATGGCTACACCTTC
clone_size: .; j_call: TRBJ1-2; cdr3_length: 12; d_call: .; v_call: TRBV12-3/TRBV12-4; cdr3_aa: CASSTDLVGYTF; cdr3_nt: TGTGCCAGCTCCACTGATTTAGTAGGCTACACCTTC
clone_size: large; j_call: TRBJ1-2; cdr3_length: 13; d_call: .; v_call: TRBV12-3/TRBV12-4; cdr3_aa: CASSLAQNYGYTF; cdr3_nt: TGTGCCAGCAGTTTAGCACAAAACTATGGCTACACCTTC
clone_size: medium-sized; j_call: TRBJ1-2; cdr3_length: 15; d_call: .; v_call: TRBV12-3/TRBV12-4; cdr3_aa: CASSSIQGRGYGYTF; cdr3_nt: TGTGCCAGCAGCTCGATTCAGGGGCGTGGCTATGGCTACACCTTC
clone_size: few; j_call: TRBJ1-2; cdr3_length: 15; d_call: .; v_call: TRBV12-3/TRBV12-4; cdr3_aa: CASSSTGTIREGYTF; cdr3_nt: TGTGCCAGCAGTTCGACCGGGACAATCCGAGAGGGCTACACCTTC
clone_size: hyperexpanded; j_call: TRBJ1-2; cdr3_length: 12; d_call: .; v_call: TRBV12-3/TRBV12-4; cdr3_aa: CASRLLDYGYTF; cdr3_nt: TGTGCCAGCAGGCTTTTAGACTATGGCTACACCTTC
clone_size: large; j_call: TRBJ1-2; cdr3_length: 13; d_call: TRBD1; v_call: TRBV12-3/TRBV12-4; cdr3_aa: CASSPTGNYGYTF; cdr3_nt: TGTGCCAGCAGCCCGACAGGGAACTATGGCTACACCTTC
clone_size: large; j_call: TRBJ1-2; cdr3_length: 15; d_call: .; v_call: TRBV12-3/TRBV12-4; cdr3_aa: CASSPNHEQNYGYTF; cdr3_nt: TGTGCCAGCAGCCCCAATCACGAGCAGAACTATGGCTACACCTTC
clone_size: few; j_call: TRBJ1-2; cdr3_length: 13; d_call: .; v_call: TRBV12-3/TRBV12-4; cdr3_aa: CASSLEGNYGYTF; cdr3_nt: TGTGCCAGCAGTTTAGAAGGGAATTATGGCTACACCTTC
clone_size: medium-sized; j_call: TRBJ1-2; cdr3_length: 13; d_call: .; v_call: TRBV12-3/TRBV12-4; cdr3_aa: CASSLDRLTGYTF; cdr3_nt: TGTGCCAGCAGTTTAGACAGACTCACTGGCTACACCTTC
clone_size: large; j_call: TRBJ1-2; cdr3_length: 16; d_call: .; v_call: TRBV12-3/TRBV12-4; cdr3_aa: CASSLLGGRGINGYTF; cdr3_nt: TGTGCCAGCAGTTTACTTGGAGGCAGGGGTATAAATGGCTACACCTTC
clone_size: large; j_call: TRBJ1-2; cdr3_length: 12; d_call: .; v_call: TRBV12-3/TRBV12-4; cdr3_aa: CASSFTLVGYTF; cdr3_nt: TGTGCCAGCAGTTTCACGCTTGTGGGCTACACCTTC
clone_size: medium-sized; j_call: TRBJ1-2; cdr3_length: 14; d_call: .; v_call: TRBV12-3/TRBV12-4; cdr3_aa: CASSLVTRARGYTF; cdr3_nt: TGTGCCAGCAGTTTAGTCACAAGGGCGCGTGGCTACACCTTC
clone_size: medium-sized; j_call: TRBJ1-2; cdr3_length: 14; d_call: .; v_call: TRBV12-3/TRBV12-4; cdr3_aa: CASSGPGAVYGYTF; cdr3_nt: TGTGCCAGCAGCGGACCAGGGGCGGTTTATGGCTACACCTTC
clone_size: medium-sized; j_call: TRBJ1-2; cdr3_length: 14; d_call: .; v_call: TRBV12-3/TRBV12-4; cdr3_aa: CASSSLQGPYGYTF; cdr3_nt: TGTGCCAGCAGTTCGTTACAGGGACCATATGGCTACACCTTC
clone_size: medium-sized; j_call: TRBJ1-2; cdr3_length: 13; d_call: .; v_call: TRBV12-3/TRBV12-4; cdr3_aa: CASSSDQGYGYTF; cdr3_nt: TGTGCCAGCAGTTCGGACCAAGGCTATGGCTACACCTTC
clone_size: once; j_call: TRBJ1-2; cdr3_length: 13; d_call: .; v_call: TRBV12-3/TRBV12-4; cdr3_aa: CASSLRRGYGYTF; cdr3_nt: TGTGCCAGCAGTTTACGACGGGGCTATGGCTACACCTTC